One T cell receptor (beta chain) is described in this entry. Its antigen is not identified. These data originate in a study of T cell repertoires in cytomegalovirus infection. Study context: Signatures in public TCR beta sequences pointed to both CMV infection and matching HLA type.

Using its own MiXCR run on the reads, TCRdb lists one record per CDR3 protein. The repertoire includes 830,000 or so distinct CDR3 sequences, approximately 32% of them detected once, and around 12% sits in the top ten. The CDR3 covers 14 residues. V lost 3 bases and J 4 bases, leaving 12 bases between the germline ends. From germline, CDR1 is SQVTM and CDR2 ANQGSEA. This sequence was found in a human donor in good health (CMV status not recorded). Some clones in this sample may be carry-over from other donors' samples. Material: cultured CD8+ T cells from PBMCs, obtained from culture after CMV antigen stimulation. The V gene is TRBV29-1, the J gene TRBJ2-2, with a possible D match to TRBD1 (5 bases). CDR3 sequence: CSVDGQGSTGELFF. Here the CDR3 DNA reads TGCAGCGTTGACGGGCAGGGAAGCACCGGGGAGCTGTTTTTT.